This T cell receptor (beta chain) came from a study of OX40 agonist ivuxolimab in advanced cancers. About the research overall: Prior therapy, whether anti-PD-1, anti-PD-L1 or anti-CTLA-4, was allowed, and more than 35% had some.

Generated by immunoSEQ multiplex PCR, the TCRdb table keeps only in-frame clones and is missing some. The sample records 55,000 to 65,000 clones, around 85% being singletons. The CDR3 loop spans 15 amino acids. With V trimmed by 2 bases and J by 2 bases, 3 bases remained unmatched. CDR1 is SGHKS and CDR2 is YYEKEE in the germline V gene (reference sequence). The V and J genes are TRBV5-5 and TRBJ2-5; 10 bases line up with TRBD2. The sequences come from CD4+ or CD8+ T cells sorted from blood, collected in a trial of the OX40 agonist ivuxolimab. This clonotype was obtained from an adult with an advanced solid tumor such as melanoma, head and neck, liver or kidney cancer. The CDR3 spells CASSFTSGEQETQYF. The CDR3 DNA sequence: TGTGCCAGCAGCTTTACTAGCGGGGAACAAGAGACCCAGTACTTC.